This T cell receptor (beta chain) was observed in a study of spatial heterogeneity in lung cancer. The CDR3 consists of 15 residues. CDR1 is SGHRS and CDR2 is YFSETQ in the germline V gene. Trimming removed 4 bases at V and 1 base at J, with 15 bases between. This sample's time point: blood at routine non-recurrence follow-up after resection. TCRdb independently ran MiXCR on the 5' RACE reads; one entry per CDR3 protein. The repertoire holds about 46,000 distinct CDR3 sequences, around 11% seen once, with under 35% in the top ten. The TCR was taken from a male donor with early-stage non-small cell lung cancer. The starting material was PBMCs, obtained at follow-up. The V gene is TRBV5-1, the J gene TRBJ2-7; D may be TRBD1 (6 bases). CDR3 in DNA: TGCGCCAGCAGCCCGAGGGGGACAACTTCCTACGAGCAGTACTTC. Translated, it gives CASSPRGTTSYEQYF.